The 28 T cell receptor beta chains listed next were all sequenced from one sample in a study of tumor and adjacent non-tumor tissue in lung cancer. No cell sorting was done before RNA was extracted from the tissue. The library came from three nested PCR rounds adapted from ARM-PCR protocols. TCRdb reprocessed the multiplex PCR reads with MiXCR, giving one entry per CDR3 protein. The table lists 60,000 to 85,000 distinct CDR3 sequences, approximately 79% of them singletons. Sequencing used lung tumor tissue. These receptors were collected from a woman between 45 and 60 years old with non-small cell lung cancer.

In this sample, this clonotype is medium-sized. This chain joins TRBV28 and TRBJ2-7, with unresolved D. Trimming stripped 5 bases from V and 5 bases from J, with 19 bases between. CDR1 and CDR2 (germline): MDHEN, SYDVKM. CDR3 length: 15 residues. CDR3 sequence: CASSPPGIGYDEQYF. The CDR3 DNA reads as TGTGCCAGCAGTCCCCCAGGTATAGGGTACGACGAGCAGTACTTC.

Note on this clonotype: The CDR3 does not end in the conserved phenylalanine or tryptophan, so this is likely a read error. The chain joins TRBV12-3 or TRBV12-4 to TRBJ2-5, with D uncertain. The CDR3 sequence is 13 residues long. CDR3 amino acids: CANSLSPGETQYI. CDR3 nucleotides: TGTGCCAACAGTTTAAGTCCGGGAGAGACCCAGTACATC.

This clonotype has ten or more counts. Given a much more abundant clone one base away, this may be a read error. This rearrangement joins TRBV20-1 to TRBJ2-5; D may correspond to TRBD1 or TRBD2 (5 bases each). CDR3 length: 11 amino acids. CDR1 is DFQATT, CDR2 SNEGSKA, per germline (reference sequence). Trimming stripped 5 bases from V and 7 bases from J, with 11 bases between. CDR3 coding DNA: TGCAGTGCTGAGGGGTGGGGGACCCAGTACTTC. Protein product: CSAEGWGTQYF.

As regards this clonotype: Its ends do not fully match the called genes, so a read error is possible. The genes are TRBV24-1 and TRBJ2-2, with no clear D. Germline lookup yields CDR1 KGHDR and CDR2 SFDVKD. The CDR3 is 12 residues long. The chain's CDR3 is CTTIAITGELFF. The DNA for the CDR3 is TGTACCACCATCGCGATCACCGGGGAGCTGTTTTTT.

This clonotype is a singleton in its sample. V is TRBV5-4 and J is TRBJ2-5, with TRBD1 matching over 8 bases. The CDR3 has 15 amino acids. CDR1 and CDR2 (germline): SGHNT, YYREEE (reference sequence). Trimming at V came to 5 bases and at J to 5 bases, leaving 11 bases not matched to a gene. The CDR3 reads CASSDGTGPEETQYF. CDR3 nucleotides: TGTGCCAGCAGTGACGGGACAGGACCAGAGGAGACCCAGTACTTC.

Concerning this clonotype itself: The junction and the germline gene differ at one end; a read error may be behind it. The gene calls are TRBV20-1 and TRBJ1-3, with 7 bases identical to TRBD1. The CDR3 consists of 12 residues. Germline CDR1 reads DFQATT; CDR2 reads SNEGSKA (reference sequence). The CDR3 is CNARTGQNAIYF. Here the CDR3 DNA reads TGCAATGCTCGGACAGGTCAAAACGCCATATATTTT.

The gene calls are TRBV29-1 and TRBJ1-1; D ambiguous. This CDR3 region has 11 residues. The V gene lost 4 bases and the J gene lost 5 bases, with 8 bases spanning the gap. In germline, CDR1 is SQVTM, CDR2 ANQGSEA. CDR3 sequence (DNA): TGCAGCGTTGCTGAGAATACTGAAGCTTTCTTT. The encoded protein is CSVAENTEAFF.

As regards this clonotype: Mismatch with germline at one junction end may stem from a read error. The V and J genes are TRBV28 and TRBJ2-2; D might be TRBD1 (6 bases). The germline V gene has CDR1 MDHEN and CDR2 SYDVKM. CDR3 length equals 16 residues. Written as DNA, the CDR3 is TGTGCCAGCAGTTTATTGGACAGCACGAACACCGGAGAGCTCTCTTTT. Protein: CASSLLDSTNTGELSF. The variable domain in full, completed from reference TRBV28 and TRBJ2-2, reads DVKVTQSSRYLVKRTGEKVFLECVQDMDHENMFWYRQDPGLGLRLIYFSYDVKMKEKGDIPEGYSVSREKKERFSLILESASTNQTSMYLCASSLLDSTNTGELSFGEGSRLTVL.

This clonotype has only one observation. The final CDR3 position lacks the conserved phenylalanine or tryptophan, pointing to a likely read error. The chain links TRBV24-1 to TRBJ2-1; D remains ambiguous. The CDR3 extends over 16 amino acids. The V end was cut by 8 bases, the J end by 12 bases, with 28 bases between. The V gene's germline CDR1 is KGHDR and CDR2 SFDVKD. CDR3: CATIKASSRSYSGQFL. CDR3 bases: TGTGCCACCATTAAGGCCAGCAGCAGATCCTACAGTGGGCAGTTCTTA.

As regards this clonotype: One junction end disagrees with the germline gene, perhaps due to a read error. The chain couples TRBV4-1 to TRBJ2-5, with a tentative D call TRBD2 (5 bases). This CDR3 has 16 amino acids. The V gene's germline CDR1 is MGHRA and CDR2 YSYEKL. The CDR3 DNA sequence: TGCGCCAGCAGCCAAGCCACTAGGAACGGCCAAGAGACCAAGTACTTC. It yields the protein CASSQATRNGQETKYF.

Details on this clonotype: Since the CDR3 does not end with the conserved phenylalanine or tryptophan, this likely comes from a read error. This sequence joins TRBV6-6 and TRBJ1-5; D remains unclear. Germline V lookup: CDR1 MNHNY, CDR2 SVGAGI (reference sequence). This CDR3 comprises 14 residues. CDR3 sequence reads: CISSYPGRDKPQHV. The CDR3 nucleotides are TGTATCAGCAGTTACCCCGGGCGGGATAAGCCCCAGCATGTT.

Comment on this clonotype: The junction differs from germline at one of its ends, possibly a read error. The chain joins TRBV20-1 to TRBJ2-3; unclear D gene. There are 13 residues in the CDR3. Looked up from germline, CDR1 is DFQATT and CDR2 is SNEGSKA (reference sequence). This CDR3 is CTARVPCSLKKYF. CDR3 DNA sequence: TGCACTGCTAGAGTCCCGTGTTCTCTTAAGAAGTATTTT.

Worth noting for this clonotype: The junction departs from germline at one end; a sequencing error may be responsible. The chain employs TRBV4-1 and TRBJ2-7; the D is unclear. Per germline, CDR1 MGHRA and CDR2 YSYEKL. The CDR3 has 11 residues. The CDR3 is CASGQGEDQYF. For the CDR3, the DNA is TGCGCCAGCGGCCAAGGTGAAGACCAGTACTTC.

This clonotype was seen a handful of times. The chain employs TRBV4-1 and TRBJ1-5, with a tentative D call TRBD1 (6 bases). V lost 0 bases and J 5 bases, leaving 11 bases between the germline ends. In germline, CDR1 is MGHRA, CDR2 YSYEKL. This CDR3 contains 15 residues. In DNA form, the CDR3 reads TGCGCCAGCAGCCAAGAGGGCAGGGGTGATCAGCCCCAGCATTTT. It codes for CASSQEGRGDQPQHF.

The sample holds one count of this clonotype. The conserved phenylalanine or tryptophan normally closing the CDR3 is absent here, so this likely arose from a read error. The limits of the CDR3 on the DNA are not certain, so only TCRdb's listed CDR3 is given. This chain joins TRBV12-3 or TRBV12-4 and TRBJ2-2; TRBD1 is the table's D call, not checked against the DNA. From its first to its last residue, the CDR3 has 14 amino acids. This chain's CDR3 is CASSPRGHTGELFC.

Remarks on this clonotype: The junction and the germline gene differ at one end; a read error may be behind it. The gene calls are TRBV29-1 and TRBJ2-3, with TRBD2 matching over 7 bases. The CDR3 contains 12 residues. In germline, CDR1 is SQVTM, CDR2 ANQGSEA. The CDR3 spells CIVETSTYTQYF. The CDR3 region has the DNA TGCATCGTTGAGACTAGCACATATACGCAGTATTTT.

As concerns this clonotype: At one end, the junction sequence differs from germline, possibly due to a read error. CDR3 protein: CVSSRGGTGLFDEQFF. CDR3 nucleotides: TGTGTCAGCAGTCGGGGCGGGACAGGGTTATTCGACGAGCAGTTCTTC. This chain joins TRBV12-3 or TRBV12-4 and TRBJ2-1, with 9 bases that match TRBD1. The CDR3 totals 16 residues.

With regard to this clonotype: The conserved phenylalanine or tryptophan is not found at the CDR3 terminus, so this likely reflects a read error. The rearrangement uses TRBV28 and TRBJ1-2; D not resolved. The germline V gene encodes CDR1 MDHEN and CDR2 SYDVKM. V was pared by 10 bases and J by 8 bases, with 26 bases between. This CDR3 comprises 15 residues. CDR3 residues: CANIPAKQGVWGYTY. In DNA, the CDR3 is TGTGCCAACATCCCCGCAAAGCAAGGAGTTTGGGGCTACACCTAC.

Worth noting for this clonotype: One base away lies a much larger clone, so this may be a sequencing read error. V usage is TRBV24-1 and J usage is TRBJ1-2; tentatively, D is TRBD1 (5 bases). Germline lookup yields CDR1 KGHDR and CDR2 SFDVKD. This CDR3 is built from 14 residues. The CDR3 is CATAQGQGPYGYIF. CDR3 coding DNA: TGTGCCACCGCTCAAGGACAAGGCCCCTATGGCTACATCTTC.

The chain uses TRBV29-1 and TRBJ2-3, with unresolved D. The CDR3 sequence is 13 residues long. Germline values: CDR1 SQVTM, CDR2 ANQGSEA. Trimming stripped 5 bases from V and 2 bases from J, with 11 bases between. The chain's CDR3 is CSVMVAYTDTQYF. The CDR3 DNA reads TGCAGCGTTATGGTGGCATACACAGATACGCAGTATTTT.

The rearrangement joins TRBV18 to TRBJ2-6, with a tentative D call TRBD1 (5 bases). V was shortened by 8 bases and J by 0 bases, with 23 bases between the two germline ends. Germline CDR1 KGHSH, CDR2 LQKENI. The CDR3 covers 19 residues. The CDR3 spells CASPRSVPTDRSGANVLTF. The CDR3 DNA reads as TGTGCCAGCCCAAGAAGCGTCCCGACAGACCGCTCTGGGGCCAACGTCCTGACTTTC.

As to this clonotype: The junction differs from germline at one of its ends, possibly a read error. The chain couples TRBV11-2 to TRBJ1-2; D is unresolved. CDR1 is SGHAT, CDR2 FQNNGV, per germline. The CDR3 consists of 12 residues. CDR3 protein: CASSFRDYGYTF. CDR3 coding DNA: TGTGCTAGCAGTTTCAGAGACTATGGCTACACCTTC.

In regard to this clonotype: This CDR3 fails to terminate in the conserved phenylalanine or tryptophan, so it likely reflects a read error. The chain joins TRBV28 to TRBJ2-7; 9 positions match TRBD2. J gave up 5 bases and V 11 bases, and 10 bases lay outside the gene matches. Germline lookup yields CDR1 MDHEN and CDR2 SYDVKM. The CDR3 contains 13 residues. Written as DNA, the CDR3 is TGTGCCGGCCGTCTAGCGGGAAGGAACGAGCAGTACTAC. Translated, it gives CAGRLAGRNEQYY.

V usage is TRBV6-5 and J usage is TRBJ2-1; D is perhaps TRBD1 or TRBD2 (5 bases each). This CDR3 contains 14 residues. Trimming stripped 6 bases from V and 2 bases from J, with 11 bases between. Germline V gene sequence: CDR1 MNHEY, CDR2 SVGAGI. The CDR3 protein is CASSSWGTYNEQFF. Here the CDR3 DNA reads TGTGCCAGCAGCTCATGGGGGACCTACAATGAGCAGTTCTTC.

Points on this clonotype: At one end, the junction sequence differs from germline, possibly due to a read error. The chain joins TRBV11-3 to TRBJ2-2; possibly TRBD1 for D (7 bases). Germline assignment: CDR1 SGHNT and CDR2 YENEEA. The CDR3 runs 19 residues. This chain's CDR3 is CASNLRARGERINAWELFF. The CDR3, as DNA: TGTGCCAGCAACTTACGGGCCAGGGGGGAGCGGATTAACGCCTGGGAGCTGTTTTTT.

This clonotype was observed once. The chain uses TRBV4-2 and TRBJ2-4, with TRBD2 identical over 7 bases. This CDR3 has 16 amino acids. Germline CDR1 is LGHNA and CDR2 is YNFKEQ. Trimming took 1 base from V and 1 from J; bases not matched to a gene: 4. As DNA, the CDR3 is TGTGCCAGCAGCCAAGGGGGAGGGCCGGCCAAAAACATTCAGTACTTC. It codes for CASSQGGGPAKNIQYF.

The chain couples TRBV12-3 or TRBV12-4 to TRBJ2-5; D is uncertain. The CDR3 spans 14 residues. The CDR3 nucleotides are TGTATCAGCGCCCAGGTTACGGACCAAGAGACCCAGTACTTC. Translating it yields CISAQVTDQETQYF.

As concerns this clonotype: The junction differs from germline at one of its ends, possibly a read error. The gene calls are TRBV29-1 and TRBJ2-1; D is perhaps TRBD2 (5 bases). CDR3 length: 11 amino acids. Per the germline V gene, CDR1 is SQVTM and CDR2 is ANQGSEA. The CDR3 sequence: CSVVSGDEQFF. The DNA for the CDR3 is TGCAGTGTTGTTTCCGGGGATGAGCAGTTCTTC.